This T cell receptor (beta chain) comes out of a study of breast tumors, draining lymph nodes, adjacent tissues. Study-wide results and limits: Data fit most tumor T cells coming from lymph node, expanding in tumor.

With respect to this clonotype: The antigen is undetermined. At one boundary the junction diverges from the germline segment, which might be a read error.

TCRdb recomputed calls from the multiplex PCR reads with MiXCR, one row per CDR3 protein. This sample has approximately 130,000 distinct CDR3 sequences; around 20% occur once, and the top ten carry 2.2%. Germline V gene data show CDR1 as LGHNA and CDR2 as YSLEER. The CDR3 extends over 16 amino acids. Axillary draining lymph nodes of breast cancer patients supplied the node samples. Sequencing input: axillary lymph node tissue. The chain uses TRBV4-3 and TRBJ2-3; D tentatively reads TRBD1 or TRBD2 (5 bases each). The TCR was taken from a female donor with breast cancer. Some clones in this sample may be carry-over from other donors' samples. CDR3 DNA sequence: TGCGCCAGCAGGCAAGATGCCGGGGCGGGCGCAGATACGCAGTATTTT. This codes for CASRQDAGAGADTQYF.